Below, 28 T cell receptor beta chains from the same sample are listed, as sequenced in a study of cytomegalovirus exposure and HLA in healthy donors. 13 Jbeta primers and 60 Vbeta primers were used for the PCR. TCRdb's table, derived via immunoSEQ multiplex PCR, lists solely in-frame clones and lacks some. The sample has about 180,000 clones, 70% to 80% seen once. Sequenced sample: PBMCs. Every receptor here comes from a man aged 55-75 years in good health and CMV-seronegative.

The rearrangement uses TRBV5-1 and TRBJ2-5, with D possibly being TRBD1 (6 bases). Germline V gene sequence: CDR1 SGHRS, CDR2 YFSETQ. V was shortened by 1 base and J by 1 base, with 14 bases between the two germline ends. The CDR3 length is 16 residues. As DNA, the CDR3 is TGCGCCAGCAGCTTGACCGGGACACCCGCCCAAGAGACCCAGTACTTC. It encodes CASSLTGTPAQETQYF.

The chain uses TRBV9 and TRBJ2-1, with 7 bases aligning to TRBD1. With 6 bases clipped from V and 3 bases from J, the junction kept 6 bases outside the gene matches. Germline values: CDR1 SGDLS, CDR2 YYNGEE. CDR3 length: 14 amino acids. Here the CDR3 reads CASTPGTDYNEQFF. CDR3 nucleotides: TGTGCCAGCACTCCGGGGACAGACTACAATGAGCAGTTCTTC.

This clone has a single count. The chain uses TRBV28 and TRBJ2-2; D ambiguous. Trimming cost V 10 bases and J 1 base, with 13 bases left between them. Germline assignment: CDR1 MDHEN and CDR2 SYDVKM. The CDR3 is 14 residues long. CDR3 nucleotides: TGTGCCACCCGACTCCATTTGAACACCGGGGAGCTGTTTTTT. Amino acid sequence: CATRLHLNTGELFF.

This rearrangement joins TRBV5-1 to TRBJ1-2; maybe TRBD1 (6 bases). This CDR3 has 14 amino acids. Trimming left V 4 bases short and J 8 bases short, with 18 bases between. Germline V CDR1 and CDR2: SGHRS, YFSETQ. CDR3 sequence: CASSSGQRPRGYTF. CDR3 nucleotide sequence: TGCGCCAGCAGCAGCGGACAGCGGCCTAGGGGCTACACCTTC.

The J gene is TRBJ2-7, the V gene TRBV2, with TRBD1 matching over 7 bases. The CDR3 consists of 13 residues. The V segment lost 6 bases and the J segment 5 bases; nucleotides outside the gene matches: 7. CDR1 and CDR2 (germline): SNHLY, FYNNEI. Here the CDR3 DNA reads TGTGCCAGCAGAAACCAGGGGGACCACGAGCAGTACTTC. This sequence encodes CASRNQGDHEQYF.

The V and J genes are TRBV29-1 and TRBJ2-4, with 14 bases matching TRBD2. V lost 4 bases, J lost 6 bases, and 11 bases stayed unmatched. This CDR3 is built from 17 residues. CDR1 and CDR2 (germline): SQVTM, ANQGSEA. The CDR3 nucleotides read TGCAGCGTTGCACCGAGACTAGCGGGAGGGCCGGGAAACATTCAGTACTTC. It yields the protein CSVAPRLAGGPGNIQYF.

V and J are TRBV6-4 and TRBJ2-1, with 8 bases matching TRBD1. The CDR3 runs 19 residues. Germline V CDR1 and CDR2: MRHNA, SNTAGT. V was pared by 3 bases and J by 4 bases, with 17 bases of the junction left unmatched. The CDR3 loop is CASSEYGQGASLKYNEQFF. The CDR3 DNA is TGTGCCAGCAGTGAGTATGGCCAGGGGGCGAGCCTGAAATACAATGAGCAGTTCTTC.

The chain employs TRBV5-5 and TRBJ2-7; TRBD1 might be the D (6 bases). CDR1 is SGHKS, CDR2 YYEKEE, per germline (reference sequence). CDR3 length equals 15 residues. Trimming cost V 4 bases and J 3 bases, with 17 bases left between them. In DNA form, the CDR3 reads TGTGCCAGCAGCCCGGAAATGGACAGACTCTACGAGCAGTACTTC. Its protein is CASSPEMDRLYEQYF.

The CDR3 bases are TGTGCCAGCAGACCCCTAGTTGTGGCCAAAAACATTCAGTACTTC. This translates into CASRPLVVAKNIQYF. The chain is built from TRBV28 and TRBJ2-4; no definite D call. V lost 6 bases, J lost 1 base, and 13 bases lay in between. Per germline, CDR1 MDHEN and CDR2 SYDVKM. The CDR3 extends over 15 amino acids.

This rearrangement joins TRBV5-4 to TRBJ1-1; TRBD1 is a possible D gene (6 bases). Germline CDR1 is SGHNT and CDR2 is YYREEE (reference sequence). The CDR3 extends over 16 amino acids. V lost 4 bases, J lost 0 bases, and 16 bases lay in between. This chain's CDR3 is CASSRDIFDMNTEAFF. CDR3 DNA: TGTGCCAGCAGCCGGGACATTTTTGACATGAACACTGAAGCTTTCTTT.

V and J are TRBV11-2 and TRBJ1-5, with a weak D call TRBD1 (6 bases). Germline CDR1 and CDR2: SGHAT and FQNNGV. The CDR3 loop spans 14 amino acids. Trimming took 0 bases from V and 7 from J, leaving 10 bases between them. The chain's CDR3 is CASSLDQGWQPQHF. CDR3 nucleotide sequence: TGTGCCAGCAGCTTAGATCAGGGGTGGCAGCCCCAGCATTTT.

The chain uses TRBV5-1 and TRBJ1-2; the D gene is possibly TRBD1 (6 bases). V was trimmed by 4 bases and J by 9 bases, leaving 13 bases between them. The CDR3 consists of 12 residues. Germline assignment: CDR1 SGHRS and CDR2 YFSETQ. CDR3 in amino acids: CASSRDRNRYTF. The CDR3 DNA is TGCGCCAGCAGCCGCGACAGGAATCGCTACACCTTC. Combining the CDR3 with reference TRBV5-1 and TRBJ1-2 gives the whole variable domain KAGVTQTPRYLIKTRGQQVTLSCSPISGHRSVSWYQQTPGQGLQFLFEYFSETQRNKGNFPGRFSGRQFSNSRSEMNVSTLELGDSALYLCASSRDRNRYTFGSGTRLTVV.

This chain connects TRBV7-2 to TRBJ2-3; D is perhaps TRBD2 (6 bases). V was trimmed by 5 bases and J by 2 bases, leaving 14 bases between them. There are 15 residues in the CDR3. CDR1 and CDR2 (germline): SGHTA, FQGNSA. This CDR3 is CASSRRGPNTDTQYF. CDR3 bases: TGTGCCAGCAGCCGGAGGGGACCCAACACAGATACGCAGTATTTT.

This CDR3 reads CASSLGGVQATDTQYF. CDR3 nucleotides: TGTGCCAGCAGTTTGGGGGGTGTACAGGCGACAGATACGCAGTATTTT. The chain combines TRBV27 with TRBJ2-3; weak D call: TRBD2 (6 bases). CDR1 MNHEY and CDR2 SMNVEV come from the germline V gene (reference sequence). This CDR3 has 16 amino acids. Between the trimmed V and J ends, which lost 3 bases and 3 bases, there was a span of 16 bases.

This clone was observed a handful of times. This chain uses TRBV5-1 with TRBJ1-1; D is unresolved. Germline lookup yields CDR1 SGHRS and CDR2 YFSETQ. This CDR3 is 14 amino acids long. The V and J ends lost 1 base and 1 base respectively, with 8 bases between them. This CDR3 reads CASSLFAGNTEAFF. In DNA form, the CDR3 reads TGCGCCAGCAGCTTGTTTGCAGGGAACACTGAAGCTTTCTTT.

This chain joins TRBV7-9 and TRBJ2-1; the D gene is possibly TRBD1 (5 bases). In germline, CDR1 is SEHNR, CDR2 FQNEAQ (reference sequence). The CDR3 sequence is 13 residues long. V shed 1 base and J shed 8 bases, with 9 bases lying between them. CDR3 DNA: TGTGCCAGCAGCTTAGTGGTGGGGCATGAGCAGTTCTTC. Amino acid sequence: CASSLVVGHEQFF.

The chain joins TRBV19 to TRBJ2-7; 9 bases align to TRBD2. The ends lost 7 bases at V and 3 bases at J; junction bases unmatched: 4. The CDR3 runs 13 residues. Germline V lookup: CDR1 LNHDA, CDR2 SQIVND (reference sequence). CDR3 nucleotide sequence: TGTGCCAGTACCCGTAGCGGGGGCTACGAGCAGTACTTC. It yields the protein CASTRSGGYEQYF.

This clone was observed a handful of times. The chain is built from TRBV6-6 and TRBJ1-1; tentatively, D is TRBD1 (6 bases). The CDR3 sequence is 14 residues long. Germline loops: CDR1 MNHNY, CDR2 SVGAGI (reference sequence). Trimming shortened V by 6 bases and J by 5 bases, and 16 bases separated the two germline ends. The CDR3 DNA follows: TGTGCCAGCAGACTAGAACTAACAGGGACTGAAGCTTTCTTT. This translates into CASRLELTGTEAFF.

This sequence joins TRBV30 and TRBJ2-1; D unresolved. This CDR3 has 12 amino acids. The V end lost 5 bases, the J end lost 5 bases, and 10 bases lay between the germline ends. Germline assignment: CDR1 GTSNPN and CDR2 SVGIG (reference sequence). CDR3 region: CAWGKQDNEQFF. In DNA form, the CDR3 reads TGTGCCTGGGGAAAGCAGGACAATGAGCAGTTCTTC.

The chain carries TRBV30 and TRBJ2-3; no reliable D call. Trimming shortened V by 3 bases and J by 1 base, and 11 bases separated the two germline ends. This CDR3 comprises 14 residues. Germline loops: CDR1 GTSNPN, CDR2 SVGIG (reference sequence). The CDR3 region is CAWSSGVGTDTQYF. As DNA, the CDR3 is TGTGCCTGGAGCTCAGGTGTCGGCACAGATACGCAGTATTTT.

J is TRBJ1-1 and V is TRBV6-5; D may be TRBD1 (6 bases). V was cut by 2 bases and J by 1 base, with 14 bases left in between. The length of the CDR3 is 16 residues. Germline V CDR1 and CDR2: MNHEY, SVGAGI. CDR3 in amino acids: CASSYKVQGRNTEAFF. The CDR3 bases are TGTGCCAGCAGTTACAAAGTACAGGGACGGAACACTGAAGCTTTCTTT.

The chain carries TRBV5-1 and TRBJ2-3; TRBD2 is a possible D gene (6 bases). From germline, CDR1 is SGHRS and CDR2 YFSETQ. The CDR3 sequence is 14 residues long. Trimming cost V 0 bases and J 4 bases, with 9 bases left between them. This CDR3 reads CASSLGGGADTQYF. In DNA form, the CDR3 reads TGCGCCAGCAGCTTGGGGGGAGGTGCAGATACGCAGTATTTT.

V and J are TRBV27 and TRBJ2-7; perhaps TRBD1 as D (6 bases). CDR1 and CDR2 from the germline V gene are MNHEY and SMNVEV (reference sequence). This CDR3 spans 14 amino acids. The V end lost 6 bases, the J end lost 7 bases, and 19 bases lay between the germline ends. In DNA form, the CDR3 reads TGTGCCAGCAGCCAAGTCGCAGGGGTCAGGGAGCAGTACTTC. It codes for CASSQVAGVREQYF.

The chain employs TRBV5-1 and TRBJ2-3; 12 nucleotides match TRBD1. The germline V gene has CDR1 SGHRS and CDR2 YFSETQ. J was trimmed by 4 bases and V by 5 bases; bases with no gene match: 2. This CDR3 is 14 amino acids long. CDR3 bases: TGCGCCAGCAGGGGGACAGGGGGCGCAGATACGCAGTATTTT. Residues: CASRGTGGADTQYF. The whole variable domain, remainder taken from reference TRBV5-1 and TRBJ2-3, is KAGVTQTPRYLIKTRGQQVTLSCSPISGHRSVSWYQQTPGQGLQFLFEYFSETQRNKGNFPGRFSGRQFSNSRSEMNVSTLELGDSALYLCASRGTGGADTQYFGPGTRLTVL.

The chain is built from TRBV5-1 and TRBJ1-5; 10 bases align to TRBD1. The ends lost 7 bases at V and 1 base at J; junction bases unmatched: 14. The CDR3 is made up of 18 amino acids. The germline gives CDR1 SGHRS, CDR2 YFSETQ. The chain's CDR3 is CASPPGQGSLGSNQPQHF. For the CDR3, the DNA is TGCGCCAGCCCCCCGGGACAGGGGAGTTTGGGAAGCAATCAGCCCCAGCATTTT. The whole variable domain, remainder taken from reference TRBV5-1 and TRBJ1-5, is KAGVTQTPRYLIKTRGQQVTLSCSPISGHRSVSWYQQTPGQGLQFLFEYFSETQRNKGNFPGRFSGRQFSNSRSEMNVSTLELGDSALYLCASPPGQGSLGSNQPQHFGDGTRLSIL.

This clone appeared a few times. This chain links TRBV10-3 with TRBJ1-4; D might be TRBD1 (6 bases). CDR3 length: 15 amino acids. The V gene's germline CDR1 is ENHRY and CDR2 SYGVKD. With 3 bases removed from V and 0 bases from J, the gap between germline ends came to 8 bases. CDR3 nucleotides: TGTGCCATCAGTGAAGGGGGAGCAACTAATGAAAAACTGTTTTTT. Its protein product is CAISEGGATNEKLFF.

The chain uses TRBV6-1 and TRBJ1-5; 7 nucleotides match TRBD1. The germline V gene encodes CDR1 MNHNS and CDR2 SASEGT. The CDR3 has 14 amino acids. V lost 8 bases, J lost 1 base, and 5 bases stayed unmatched. The CDR3, as DNA: TGTGCCAGCGACAGGGATCGGAGCAATCAGCCCCAGCATTTT. It encodes CASDRDRSNQPQHF.

The V and J genes are TRBV5-6 and TRBJ1-6; D gene uncertain. Trimming took off 2 bases at V and 2 bases at J, with 8 bases between the two ends. CDR1 and CDR2 (germline): SGHDT, YYEEEE. The CDR3 sequence is 15 residues long. Written as DNA, the CDR3 is TGTGCCAGCAGCTTAGGCAGGACCTATAATTCACCCCTCCACTTT. This encodes CASSLGRTYNSPLHF.